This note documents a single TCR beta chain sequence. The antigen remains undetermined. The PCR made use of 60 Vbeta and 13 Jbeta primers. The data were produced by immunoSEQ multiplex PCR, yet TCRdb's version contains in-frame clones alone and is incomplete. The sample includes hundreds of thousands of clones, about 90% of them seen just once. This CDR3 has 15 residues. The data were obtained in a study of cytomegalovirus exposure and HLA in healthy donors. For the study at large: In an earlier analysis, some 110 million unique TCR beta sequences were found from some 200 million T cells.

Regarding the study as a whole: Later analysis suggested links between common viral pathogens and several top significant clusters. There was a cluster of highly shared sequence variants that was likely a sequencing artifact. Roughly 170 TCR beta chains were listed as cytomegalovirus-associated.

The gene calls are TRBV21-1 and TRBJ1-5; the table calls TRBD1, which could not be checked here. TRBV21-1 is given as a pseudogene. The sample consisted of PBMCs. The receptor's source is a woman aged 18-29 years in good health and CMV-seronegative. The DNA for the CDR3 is TGTGCCAGCAGCAAAACGAGTCAGGGTGACCAGCCCCAGCATTTT. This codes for CASSKTSQGDQPQHF.